This record looks at one T cell receptor (beta chain) sequence and its context. Its antigen is as yet unknown. Other nucleotide sequences from this sample produce the same CDR3. The PCR made use of 60 Vbeta and 13 Jbeta primers. Here immunoSEQ multiplex PCR was the method, and the copy in TCRdb shows in-frame clones only, minus some. The sample yields about 160,000 clones, roughly 80% seen once. This sample is drawn from a study of cytomegalovirus exposure and HLA in healthy donors. Study conclusions and caveats: An Asian-associated ancestry cluster reportedly showed fewer N-insertions than the roughly 700-donor mean in a later analysis.

Healthy bone marrow donors made up the donors. This clonotype was sampled from a man in his forties or fifties in good health and CMV-seronegative. Sequencing was performed on PBMCs.

The CDR3: CASSSRQVDTEAFF. CDR3 DNA: TGTGCCAGCAGCTCTCGACAGGTGGACACTGAAGCTTTCTTT. This chain connects TRBV13 to TRBJ1-1, with D possibly being TRBD1 (6 bases). The V and J ends lost 4 bases and 3 bases respectively, with 12 bases between them. The CDR3 is 14 residues long. CDR1 is PRHDT and CDR2 is FYEKMQ in the germline V gene (reference sequence).